This TCR beta chain was sequenced in a study of technical replicates of blood from a handful of donors. TCRdb keeps only in-frame clones here, not all; method: immunoSEQ multiplex PCR. The sample carries about 73,000 clones, 90% recorded once. In germline, CDR1 is SNHLY, CDR2 FYNNEI. The CDR3 has 12 amino acids. The ends were cut back, 11 bases at V and 7 bases at J, with 15 bases in the middle. V and J are TRBV2 and TRBJ2-1; D possibly corresponds to TRBD1 (5 bases). Sequenced sample: PBMCs. The receptor comes from a human donor in good health. Some clones in this sample may be carry-over from other donors' samples. CDR3 nucleotide sequence: TGTGCCCTAAGGCGCAGGGTGAATGAGCAGTTCTTC. Residues: CALRRRVNEQFF.